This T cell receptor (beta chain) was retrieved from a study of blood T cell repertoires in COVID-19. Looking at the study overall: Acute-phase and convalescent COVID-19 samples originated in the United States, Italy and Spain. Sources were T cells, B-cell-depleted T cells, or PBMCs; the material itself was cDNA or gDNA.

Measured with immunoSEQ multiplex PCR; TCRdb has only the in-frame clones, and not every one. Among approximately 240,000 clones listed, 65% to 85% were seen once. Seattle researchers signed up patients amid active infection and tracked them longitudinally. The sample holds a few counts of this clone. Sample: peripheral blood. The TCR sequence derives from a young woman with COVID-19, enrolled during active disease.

In nucleotides, the CDR3 is TGTGCCTGGATCCGGGACAGGCTCGGCTACACCTTC. Protein product: CAWIRDRLGYTF. The V gene is TRBV30, the J gene TRBJ1-2; 8 bases align to TRBD1. The germline gives CDR1 GTSNPN, CDR2 SVGIG (reference sequence). The CDR3 sequence is 12 residues long. V gave up 4 bases and J gave up 8 bases; unmatched junction bases: 6.